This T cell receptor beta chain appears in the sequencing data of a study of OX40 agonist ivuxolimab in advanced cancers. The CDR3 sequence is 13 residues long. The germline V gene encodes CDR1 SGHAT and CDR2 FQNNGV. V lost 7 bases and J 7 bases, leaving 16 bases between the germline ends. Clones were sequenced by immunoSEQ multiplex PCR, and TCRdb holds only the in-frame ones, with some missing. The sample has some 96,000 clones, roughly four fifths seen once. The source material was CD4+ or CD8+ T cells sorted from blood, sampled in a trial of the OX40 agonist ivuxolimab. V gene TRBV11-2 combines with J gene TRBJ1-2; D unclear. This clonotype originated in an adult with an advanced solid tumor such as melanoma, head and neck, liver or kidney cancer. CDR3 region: CASTLVPSGGYTF. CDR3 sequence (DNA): TGTGCCAGCACCCTAGTCCCCTCGGGTGGCTACACCTTC.